This T cell receptor beta chain emerged from a study of CD8 T cells in Susac syndrome (dated by TCRdb to about 2019). A note on the overall study: The study used repertoire sequencing to test whether antigen drove CD8+ T cell activation and differentiation in Susac syndrome.

About this clonotype: Its binding antigen is unknown. Nothing much larger sits one base from this clone, and base qualities are not available.

Overall results and qualifications from the work: The study acknowledged that relatively few individuals were included in the TCR sequencing and HLA analysis.

RNA was extracted using the RNeasy kit, and about 0.5 to 1 ug of the RNA was reverse transcribed with random hexamers. The immunoSEQ multiplex PCR assay, covering 54 Vbeta and 13 Jbeta segments, was used to amplify TCR beta CDR3 regions. Bias from PCR amplification was corrected by using a synthetic template baseline for primer optimization and for computational correction. For the original study's pipeline: Only productive sequences were kept, with reads annotated to V, D and J genes according to IMGT and analyzed in immunoSEQ Analyzer. Clonality was computed as one minus Shannon entropy normalized by log2 of the number of productive unique sequences. For each patient and control, public and private clones were evaluated within the 100 most prevalent clones. A clone was defined as Susac-specific if it was absent from the healthy and MS cohorts, from 950 to 1,300 published viral clones and from other ImmuneACCESS disease sequences. TCRdb reprocessing: public reads trimmed at Q25 with fastp, clones called with MiXCR, in-frame beta chains kept. Under each unique CDR3 protein, matching rows form one entry showing the most common genes and DNA. TCRdb assigned the V and J calls; the authors' analysis was not used. This sample lists 120,000 or so distinct CDR3 sequences; 85% to 95% were detected once. The biggest ten clones account for 0.085% to 0.095% of the sample.

The CDR3 numbers 15 residues from cysteine through phenylalanine. Left in the record is the CDR3 DNA by itself, 45 bases read in frame from the first base. Trimming takes 4 bases from V and 2 bases from J, and the germline ends sit 15 bases apart. The germline V gene (reference sequence) specifies SGHNT as CDR1 and YYREEE as CDR2. Peripheral blood CD8+ and CD4+ T cells from healthy donors, Susac syndrome patients and multiple sclerosis patients were profiled by high-throughput TCR beta sequencing. Treatment-naive patients with stable or active relapsing-remitting disease fulfilling revised McDonald criteria were used as multiple sclerosis controls. Bulk CD8+ and CD4+ T cells were purified by magnetic negative isolation, whereas CD8+ TEMRA cells were enriched by FACS. Blood was collected in EDTA tubes and processed within 24 hours, with PBMCs isolated through density gradient centrifugation. PBMCs destined for TCR sequencing were cryopreserved in liquid nitrogen and later thawed in a 37 °C water bath. The sorted or isolated CD4+, CD8+ and CD8+ TEMRA cells reached a purity of at least 90%.

The TCR was taken from a human donor with multiple sclerosis. Sequences were obtained from CD4+ T cells from PBMCs. Recombination linked TRBV5-4 to TRBJ2-5, with a weak D call of TRBD2 (6 bases match). This receptor carries the CDR3 CASSAYRDLQETQYF. The sequenced DNA: TGTGCCAGCAGCGCCTACCGGGACTTACAAGAGACCCAGTACTTC.